These 31 T cell receptor beta chains were all obtained from the same sample, sequenced in a study of T-cell reconstitution after alpha-beta-depleted transplantation in children. Using unique molecular identifiers, the investigators prepared the TCRbeta library. TCRdb reanalysed the PCR reads using MiXCR and keeps one entry per CDR3 protein. The table records under 350,000 distinct CDR3 sequences, roughly 9.5% of them present only once. Material: PBMCs from the stem cell graft donor, obtained from the stem cell graft. The source of these receptors is a human donor who donated a stem cell graft to a child with SCID.

The chain has TRBV7-9 and TRBJ2-7, with D hard to call. CDR3 size: 11 residues. Looked up from germline, CDR1 is SEHNR and CDR2 is FQNEAQ (reference sequence). V dropped 8 bases and J dropped 9 bases, with 14 bases sitting between them. This chain's CDR3 is CASSKSGSQYF. CDR3 sequence (DNA): TGTGCCAGCTCGAAGTCCGGGTCGCAGTACTTC.

This clonotype has a single count. The genes are TRBV5-5 and TRBJ2-3; a possible D gene is TRBD2 (6 bases). The CDR3 contains 14 residues. V shed 4 bases and J shed 1 base, with 10 bases lying between them. The germline CDR1 and CDR2 sequences are SGHKS and YYEKEE (reference sequence). CDR3 sequence reads: CASSRDLGTDTQYF. The CDR3 DNA follows: TGTGCCAGCAGCCGGGACTTGGGCACAGATACGCAGTATTTT.

This clonotype has only a few counts. The rearrangement joins TRBV4-2 to TRBJ2-2; no firm D call. V was shortened by 9 bases and J by 0 bases, with 17 bases between the two germline ends. The CDR3 loop spans 16 amino acids. Germline CDR1 reads LGHNA; CDR2 reads YNFKEQ. The CDR3 DNA reads as TGTGCCAGTGAGCCACAGACTCAATCGAACACCGGGGAGCTGTTTTTT. It yields the protein CASEPQTQSNTGELFF.

This chain joins TRBV6-2 or TRBV6-3 and TRBJ2-1; TRBD2 agrees at 8 bases. The CDR3 consists of 14 residues. J was trimmed by 10 bases and V by 7 bases; bases with no gene match: 12. The germline CDR1 and CDR2 sequences are MNHEY and SVGEGT. CDR3 DNA sequence: TGTGCCAGCACCTTAGCGGGGCGGGTGAGGGAGCAGTTCTTC. Translated, it gives CASTLAGRVREQFF.

This chain joins TRBV15 and TRBJ2-7; TRBD1 might be the D (5 bases). The V and J ends lost 2 bases and 2 bases respectively, with 13 bases between them. Germline V gene lookup returns CDR1 LNHNV and CDR2 YYDKDF (reference sequence). The CDR3 length is 15 residues. CDR3 protein: CATSRIPTATYEQYF. The CDR3 nucleotides read TGTGCCACCAGCAGAATACCGACAGCCACCTACGAGCAGTACTTC. The full variable domain, with the rest looked up from reference TRBV15 and TRBJ2-7, is DAMVIQNPRYQVTQFGKPVTLSCSQTLNHNVMYWYQQKSSQAPKLLFHYYDKDFNNEADTPDNFQSRRPNTSFCFLDIRSPGLGDTAMYLCATSRIPTATYEQYFGPGTRLTVT.

Only a few counts were recorded for this clonotype. This chain links TRBV7-3 with TRBJ2-7; TRBD1 or TRBD2 may be the D gene (5 bases each). Germline V gene sequence: CDR1 SGHTA, CDR2 FQGTGA. Trimming took 5 bases from V and 3 from J, leaving 17 bases between them. The CDR3 is made up of 15 amino acids. Here the CDR3 DNA reads TGTGCCAGCAGCCCAACCGGGACCTTGAACTACGAGCAGTACTTC. This sequence encodes CASSPTGTLNYEQYF.

The V call is TRBV3-1, the J call TRBJ1-3, with D tentatively TRBD1 (5 bases). CDR3 length: 18 amino acids. Germline CDR1 LGHDT, CDR2 YNNKEL (reference sequence). Trimming stripped 0 bases from V and 1 base from J, with 16 bases between. The CDR3 DNA is TGTGCCAGCAGCCAAGACGGGACTTTCCTAGGATCTGGAAACACCATATATTTT. Its translation: CASSQDGTFLGSGNTIYF.

This chain joins TRBV5-1 and TRBJ2-2; TRBD1 agrees at 8 bases. J was trimmed by 4 bases and V by 4 bases; bases with no gene match: 9. Germline V gene sequence: CDR1 SGHRS, CDR2 YFSETQ. The CDR3 spans 16 residues. The CDR3 DNA reads TGCGCCAGCAGCCTTACCGGGACAGGCCTCACCGGGGAGCTGTTTTTT. Residues: CASSLTGTGLTGELFF.

The gene calls are TRBV27 and TRBJ2-7; D is perhaps TRBD2 (5 bases). Germline V CDR1 and CDR2: MNHEY, SMNVEV (reference sequence). The CDR3 extends over 13 amino acids. Between the trimmed V and J ends, which lost 3 bases and 4 bases, there was a span of 10 bases. The CDR3 DNA reads as TGTGCCAGCAGTTTCGGGGTTGGGTACGAGCAGTACTTC. Protein product: CASSFGVGYEQYF.

With respect to this clonotype: An end of the junction does not agree with germline; a read error may underlie this. The chain combines TRBV3-1 with TRBJ2-7, with 7 positions matching TRBD2. The CDR3 extends over 17 amino acids. Germline loops: CDR1 LGHDT, CDR2 YNNKEL (reference sequence). The CDR3 DNA reads TGTGCCTGCAGCCAAGAATTCTGGACTAGTCACCCCTACGAGCAGTACTTC. Residues: CACSQEFWTSHPYEQYF.

V usage is TRBV7-6 and J usage is TRBJ2-2; possibly TRBD1 or TRBD2 for D (6 bases each). Per germline, CDR1 SGHVS and CDR2 FNYEAQ. V lost 5 bases and J lost 4, with 14 bases in between. The length of the CDR3 is 15 residues. As DNA, the CDR3 is TGTGCCAGCAGCCCTACTACGGGGGCCACCGGGGAGCTGTTTTTT. It is translated as CASSPTTGATGELFF.

Note on this clonotype: The junction differs from germline at one of its ends, possibly a read error. The chain couples TRBV5-1 to TRBJ2-5; 11 bases map to TRBD1. Germline V CDR1 and CDR2: SGHRS, YFSETQ. This CDR3 comprises 16 residues. The CDR3 DNA reads TGCGCCAGCAGCACAGGACAGGGGGCCTTACAAGAGACCAAGTACTTC. Translation gives CASSTGQGALQETKYF.

V is TRBV4-1 and J is TRBJ2-7, with D unresolved. CDR1 and CDR2 (germline): MGHRA, YSYEKL. The V and J ends lost 4 bases and 3 bases respectively, with 10 bases between them. The CDR3 loop spans 13 amino acids. CDR3 DNA sequence: TGCGCCAGCAGCCCCGGAATCGACTACGAGCAGTACTTC. Amino acid sequence: CASSPGIDYEQYF.

The chain is built from TRBV20-1 and TRBJ2-7; 9 bases are shared with TRBD1. The CDR3 totals 14 residues. Trimming took 6 bases from V and 6 from J; bases not matched to a gene: 12. The V gene's germline CDR1 is DFQATT and CDR2 SNEGSKA (reference sequence). CDR3 DNA: TGCAGTGCCCCGTTGGGACAGGGTCTTCGCGAGCAGTACTTC. It codes for CSAPLGQGLREQYF.

This rearrangement joins TRBV5-6 to TRBJ2-7; a weak D match, TRBD2 (6 bases). Germline lookup yields CDR1 SGHDT and CDR2 YYEEEE. The CDR3 is 16 residues long. Trimming took 4 bases from V and 2 from J, leaving 19 bases between them. As DNA, the CDR3 is TGTGCCAGCAGCCCCGGGAGTAGGGCCAGCCCCTACGAGCAGTACTTC. Translated, it gives CASSPGSRASPYEQYF.

The chain is built from TRBV13 and TRBJ2-5, with 12 bases fitting TRBD1. Per germline, CDR1 PRHDT and CDR2 FYEKMQ (reference sequence). CDR3 size: 16 residues. J gave up 5 bases and V 5 bases, and 9 bases lay outside the gene matches. DNA of the CDR3: TGTGCCAGCAGCGTCCAATGGGACAGGGGGCTGGAGACCCAGTACTTC. Translation gives CASSVQWDRGLETQYF.

This clonotype was picked up many times. The genes are TRBV27 and TRBJ1-1; D call uncertain. CDR1 and CDR2 (germline): MNHEY, SMNVEV (reference sequence). The CDR3 extends over 13 amino acids. V was pared by 5 bases and J by 0 bases, with 7 bases between. The CDR3 coding sequence is TGTGCCAGCAGTAACCAGGTGAACACTGAAGCTTTCTTT. This codes for CASSNQVNTEAFF.

This clonotype occurred many times. The V gene is TRBV5-1, the J gene TRBJ2-5; 7 nucleotides match TRBD2. The CDR3 sequence is 13 residues long. J was trimmed by 4 bases and V by 4 bases; bases with no gene match: 4. Germline loops: CDR1 SGHRS, CDR2 YFSETQ. CDR3 loop: CASSQSGVETQYF. The CDR3 bases are TGCGCCAGCAGCCAGAGCGGGGTAGAGACCCAGTACTTC.

This clonotype was detected ten times or more. J is TRBJ1-1 and V is TRBV14, with TRBD1 identical over 10 bases. J was trimmed by 4 bases and V by 0 bases; bases with no gene match: 14. The V gene's germline CDR1 is SGHDN and CDR2 FVKESK. The CDR3 length is 19 residues. In DNA form, the CDR3 reads TGTGCCAGCAGCCAAGACACTTTCCCGGGACAGGGGTCGACCACTGAAGCTTTCTTT. As protein: CASSQDTFPGQGSTTEAFF.

This clonotype was observed a few times. The J gene is TRBJ1-1, the V gene TRBV5-1; D ambiguous. The CDR3 runs to 12 residues. Trimming pared 0 bases from V and 8 bases from J, leaving 8 bases between. The germline gives CDR1 SGHRS, CDR2 YFSETQ. The CDR3 DNA reads TGCGCCAGCAGCTTGGGGGCGGACGAAGCTTTCTTT. This encodes CASSLGADEAFF.

The rearrangement joins TRBV14 to TRBJ1-1; 7 bases agree with TRBD1. CDR3 size: 14 residues. The V gene's germline CDR1 is SGHDN and CDR2 FVKESK. V lost 4 bases to trimming and J lost 1 base; unmatched junction nucleotides: 3. This CDR3 reads CASSRDRKNTEAFF. Written as DNA, the CDR3 is TGTGCCAGCAGCCGGGACAGAAAGAACACTGAAGCTTTCTTT.

The rearrangement joins TRBV12-3 or TRBV12-4 to TRBJ2-1; D not certain. CDR3 length: 14 amino acids. The ends were cut back, 3 bases at V and 4 bases at J, with 10 bases in the middle. As DNA, the CDR3 is TGTGCCAGCAGTTTTCGGCCGCAGTACAATGAGCAGTTCTTC. Translated, it gives CASSFRPQYNEQFF.

The chain uses TRBV6-5 and TRBJ2-7; no clear D gene. This CDR3 comprises 14 residues. V lost 10 bases and J lost 2, with 18 bases in between. Germline-derived CDR1 and CDR2 are MNHEY and SVGAGI. The CDR3 DNA sequence: TGTGCCACCCAGGACCGACCAACCGCCTACGAGCAGTACTTC. It specifies CATQDRPTAYEQYF.

Only a few counts were recorded for this clonotype. This sequence joins TRBV9 and TRBJ2-2; D not resolved. Germline V CDR1 and CDR2: SGDLS, YYNGEE. This CDR3 has 13 residues. Trimming removed 0 bases from V and 4 bases from J, with 4 bases in between. Here the CDR3 DNA reads TGTGCCAGCAGCGTAGTAACCACCGGGGAGCTGTTTTTT. It translates to CASSVVTTGELFF.

CDR3 DNA: TGCGCCAGCAGCCCGACCAGCGGGGCCACCGGGTCAGATACGCAGTATTTT. It specifies CASSPTSGATGSDTQYF. The rearrangement links TRBV5-1 to TRBJ2-3; the match to TRBD2 covers 7 bases. Germline V gene sequence: CDR1 SGHRS, CDR2 YFSETQ. This CDR3 region has 17 residues. V lost 4 bases, J lost 4 bases, and 15 bases stayed unmatched. Filled out from reference TRBV5-1 and TRBJ2-3, the complete variable domain reads KAGVTQTPRYLIKTRGQQVTLSCSPISGHRSVSWYQQTPGQGLQFLFEYFSETQRNKGNFPGRFSGRQFSNSRSEMNVSTLELGDSALYLCASSPTSGATGSDTQYFGPGTRLTVL.

In its sample, this clonotype was seen many times. This chain joins TRBV19 and TRBJ2-6; TRBD2 matches at 9 bases. V dropped 5 bases and J dropped 0; count of bases not matched to a gene: 8. Germline V lookup: CDR1 LNHDA, CDR2 SQIVND (reference sequence). CDR3 length: 18 amino acids. CDR3 in amino acids: CASSPLAGRRSGANVLTF. The CDR3 coding sequence is TGTGCCAGTAGTCCGCTAGCGGGGCGACGCTCTGGGGCCAACGTCCTGACTTTC.

This clonotype appeared a few times. V gene TRBV12-3 or TRBV12-4 combines with J gene TRBJ2-3; a possible D gene is TRBD1 (5 bases). Trimming left V 3 bases short and J 3 bases short, with 10 bases between. The CDR3 loop spans 14 amino acids. The CDR3 reads CASSFVQGTDTQYF. The CDR3, as DNA: TGTGCCAGCAGTTTCGTTCAGGGTACAGATACGCAGTATTTT.

This clonotype was counted many times. The rearrangement joins TRBV27 to TRBJ2-1, with D hard to call. CDR3 size: 12 residues. Deletions cut 2 bases from V and 6 bases from J, with 5 bases between. Germline CDR1 reads MNHEY; CDR2 reads SMNVEV (reference sequence). The CDR3 loop is CASSLNLNEQFF. DNA for the CDR3: TGTGCCAGCAGTTTAAACCTCAATGAGCAGTTCTTC.

Within the sample, this clonotype is medium-sized. The chain is built from TRBV18 and TRBJ2-6, with TRBD1 matching over 11 bases. The CDR3 is 20 amino acids. Germline CDR1 reads KGHSH; CDR2 reads LQKENI. J gave up 7 bases and V 2 bases, and 16 bases lay outside the gene matches. CDR3 coding DNA: TGTGCCAGCTCACCATTGCCCGAAGGACAGGGGGCAGGTACCGCCAACGTCCTGACTTTC. It is translated as CASSPLPEGQGAGTANVLTF.

The gene calls are TRBV5-1 and TRBJ2-3, with D perhaps given as TRBD1 or TRBD2 (5 bases each). Germline V CDR1 and CDR2: SGHRS, YFSETQ. The CDR3 is made up of 13 amino acids. V dropped 0 bases and J dropped 5 bases, with 7 bases sitting between them. CDR3 nucleotides: TGCGCCAGCAGCTTGGCGGGGCAAGATACGCAGTATTTT. Protein sequence: CASSLAGQDTQYF.

This clonotype was recorded a few times. The chain is built from TRBV5-5 and TRBJ2-1; D is possibly TRBD1 (5 bases). Germline CDR1 and CDR2: SGHKS and YYEKEE (reference sequence). Deletions cut 1 base from V and 1 base from J, with 9 bases between. CDR3 length: 15 amino acids. The CDR3 DNA is TGTGCCAGCAGCTTGCTGGACACTTCCTACAATGAGCAGTTCTTC. Translation gives CASSLLDTSYNEQFF.